These 20 T cell receptor beta chains were all obtained from the same sample, sequenced in a study of cytomegalovirus exposure and HLA in healthy donors. Clones were read by immunoSEQ multiplex PCR, and TCRdb kept only the in-frame ones, dropping some. This table holds around 220,000 clones, around 80% found once. The source material was PBMCs. The source is a woman aged 25 to 39 in good health and CMV-seropositive.

The chain employs TRBV6-5 and TRBJ2-5; D remains ambiguous. The length of the CDR3 is 13 residues. CDR1 MNHEY and CDR2 SVGAGI come from the germline V gene. V lost 2 bases to trimming and J lost 5 bases, with 9 bases between them. The CDR3 protein is CASSYVLGETQYF. The DNA of the CDR3 is TGTGCCAGCAGTTACGTGCTAGGTGAGACCCAGTACTTC.

The rearrangement joins TRBV4-3 to TRBJ2-5; no reliable D call. CDR3 length: 14 amino acids. V lost 1 base and J 4 bases, leaving 10 bases between the germline ends. Germline assignment: CDR1 LGHNA and CDR2 YSLEER. The CDR3 reads CASSQGQGGETQYF. The CDR3 DNA reads as TGCGCCAGCAGCCAAGGACAAGGTGGAGAGACCCAGTACTTC.

This chain connects TRBV5-1 to TRBJ2-7; 9 bases match TRBD1. In germline, CDR1 is SGHRS, CDR2 YFSETQ. This CDR3 is 14 amino acids long. The V segment lost 3 bases and the J segment 3 bases; nucleotides outside the gene matches: 4. The CDR3, as DNA: TGCGCCAGCAGCTGGGGACAGGGAGTCTACGAGCAGTACTTC. Residues: CASSWGQGVYEQYF.

The chain has TRBV28 and TRBJ1-2; 7 nucleotides match TRBD1. V lost 10 bases and J lost 3; bases outside the gene matches: 2. This CDR3 is built from 11 residues. Germline V lookup: CDR1 MDHEN, CDR2 SYDVKM. DNA for the CDR3: TGTGCCACCACAGGGGACTATGGCTACACCTTC. This translates into CATTGDYGYTF.

The chain joins TRBV9 to TRBJ1-2, with 8 bases fitting TRBD1. The ends lost 4 bases at V and 6 bases at J; junction bases unmatched: 17. The CDR3 length is 17 residues. From germline, CDR1 is SGDLS and CDR2 YYNGEE. This CDR3 is CASSFGQGRGREDGYTF. The CDR3 nucleotides read TGTGCCAGCAGCTTTGGACAGGGACGTGGTCGAGAGGATGGCTACACCTTC.

The chain is built from TRBV7-8 and TRBJ2-1; the D gene is possibly TRBD2 (5 bases). Trimming shortened V by 5 bases and J by 5 bases, and 10 bases separated the two germline ends. Germline CDR1 and CDR2: SGHVS and FQNEAQ. This CDR3 comprises 13 residues. CDR3 sequence: CASSGRADNEQFF. CDR3 coding DNA: TGTGCCAGCAGCGGGCGGGCGGACAATGAGCAGTTCTTC. Combining the CDR3 with reference TRBV7-8 and TRBJ2-1 gives the whole variable domain GAGVSQSPRYKVAKRGQDVALRCDPISGHVSLFWYQQALGQGPEFLTYFQNEAQLDKSGLPSDRFFAERPEGSVSTLKIQRTQQEDSAVYLCASSGRADNEQFFGPGTRLTVL.

This sequence joins TRBV28 and TRBJ2-7, with D possibly being TRBD2 (5 bases). Germline V CDR1 and CDR2: MDHEN, SYDVKM. This CDR3 is built from 11 residues. Deletions cut 2 bases from V and 7 bases from J, with 6 bases between. The CDR3 bases are TGTGCCAGCAGTTTAACGGGGGAGCAGTACTTC. Its translation: CASSLTGEQYF. Full variable domain (missing parts from reference TRBV28 and TRBJ2-7): DVKVTQSSRYLVKRTGEKVFLECVQDMDHENMFWYRQDPGLGLRLIYFSYDVKMKEKGDIPEGYSVSREKKERFSLILESASTNQTSMYLCASSLTGEQYFGPGTRLTVT.

The CDR3, as DNA: TGTGCCTGGAGTGTAGGGCTAGCGGGGAATGAGCAGTTCTTC. Its protein is CAWSVGLAGNEQFF. The rearrangement uses TRBV30 and TRBJ2-1; 9 bases are a match to TRBD2. Unmatched junction bases numbered 4, after V lost 0 bases and J lost 7 bases. The CDR3 consists of 14 residues. The germline gives CDR1 GTSNPN, CDR2 SVGIG (reference sequence).

The chain uses TRBV11-2 and TRBJ2-7; a possible D gene is TRBD2 (5 bases). Trimming left V 2 bases short and J 0 bases short, with 8 bases between. This CDR3 comprises 14 residues. Germline V lookup: CDR1 SGHAT, CDR2 FQNNGV. Written as DNA, the CDR3 is TGTGCCAGCAGCTTACAGCGGAGCTCCTACGAGCAGTACTTC. It is translated as CASSLQRSSYEQYF.

This clone appeared a few times. V usage is TRBV2 and J usage is TRBJ1-5, with D unresolved. In germline, CDR1 is SNHLY, CDR2 FYNNEI. V shed 6 bases and J shed 2 bases, with 5 bases lying between them. This CDR3 is 12 amino acids long. The CDR3 is CASRVGNQPQHF. In DNA form, the CDR3 reads TGTGCCAGCAGGGTAGGCAATCAGCCCCAGCATTTT.

The CDR3 loop is CASSQAPAVTGGTNYGYTF. CDR3 DNA: TGCGCCAGCAGCCAAGCTCCGGCGGTAACAGGGGGAACTAACTATGGCTACACCTTC. V is TRBV4-1 and J is TRBJ1-2; 8 positions agree with TRBD1. This CDR3 has 19 amino acids. After removal of 1 base from V and 0 bases from J, the junction contained 13 bases not matched to a gene. Germline assignment: CDR1 MGHRA and CDR2 YSYEKL.

This clone has more than one count but fewer than ten. The chain employs TRBV5-1 and TRBJ2-7; D is undetermined. CDR1 and CDR2 from the germline V gene are SGHRS and YFSETQ. V was trimmed by 7 bases and J by 3 bases, leaving 14 bases between them. CDR3 length equals 13 residues. CDR3 amino acids: CASSVSTSYEQYF. In DNA, the CDR3 is TGCGCCAGCTCGGTATCAACGAGCTACGAGCAGTACTTC.

For this clone: A much larger clonotype is one base distant, so this may be a read error. The rearrangement joins TRBV6-4 to TRBJ1-1; a possible D gene is TRBD1 (6 bases). From germline, CDR1 is MRHNA and CDR2 SNTAGT. V gave up 3 bases and J gave up 1 base, with 6 bases separating them. The CDR3 contains 13 residues. The CDR3 region has the DNA TGTGCCAGCAGTGAACAGGGGAACACTGAAGCTTTCTTT. Translating it yields CASSEQGNTEAFF.

The genes are TRBV7-2 and TRBJ1-2; D is uncertain. CDR3 length: 14 amino acids. Trimming took 5 bases from V and 2 from J, leaving 12 bases between them. Germline CDR1 is SGHTA and CDR2 is FQGNSA. In nucleotides, the CDR3 is TGTGCCAGCAGCCTCACCTCAGGAAACTATGGCTACACCTTC. It yields the protein CASSLTSGNYGYTF.

This clone was recorded once. A much larger clone differs from this one at a single base, so this may be a read error. The genes are TRBV5-1 and TRBJ1-1, with D possibly TRBD1 on 5 matching bases. The V gene lost 4 bases and the J gene lost 1 base, with 8 bases spanning the gap. Germline-derived CDR1 and CDR2 are SGHRS and YFSETQ. There are 13 residues in the CDR3. The DNA of the CDR3 is TGCGCCAGCAGCCAAACAGGGAACACTGAAGCTTTCTTT. This sequence encodes CASSQTGNTEAFF.

V and J are TRBV27 and TRBJ2-7; 12 bases agree with TRBD2. The CDR3 is 16 residues long. With 5 bases clipped from V and 1 base from J, the junction kept 6 bases outside the gene matches. Germline V lookup: CDR1 MNHEY, CDR2 SMNVEV (reference sequence). This CDR3 reads CASSRGLAGHSYEQYF. The CDR3, as DNA: TGTGCCAGCAGTCGGGGACTAGCGGGCCATTCCTACGAGCAGTACTTC.

This chain joins TRBV15 and TRBJ1-1, with a possible D match to TRBD1 (5 bases). The V gene's germline CDR1 is LNHNV and CDR2 YYDKDF (reference sequence). Trimming left V 6 bases short and J 1 base short, with 9 bases between. This CDR3 has 13 residues. The CDR3 loop is CATRWTPNTEAFF. Here the CDR3 DNA reads TGTGCCACCAGGTGGACACCGAACACTGAAGCTTTCTTT.

This chain connects TRBV4-2 to TRBJ2-7; TRBD2 matches at 7 bases. J was trimmed by 6 bases and V by 1 base; bases with no gene match: 6. CDR3 size: 14 residues. The germline V gene encodes CDR1 LGHNA and CDR2 YNFKEQ. The CDR3 bases are TGTGCCAGCAGCCAAGTAGCGGGTGTCGGCGAGCAGTACTTC. This translates into CASSQVAGVGEQYF.

This clone was counted between two and nine times. The chain has TRBV30 and TRBJ1-2, with D unresolved. Germline loops: CDR1 GTSNPN, CDR2 SVGIG (reference sequence). The CDR3 consists of 13 residues. The germline V and J ends were trimmed by 7 bases and 1 base, with 13 bases remaining between them. Here the CDR3 reads CASPSLLNYGYTF. The CDR3 nucleotides are TGTGCCTCACCTAGTCTACTTAACTATGGCTACACCTTC. Full variable domain (missing parts from reference TRBV30 and TRBJ1-2): SQTIHQWPATLVQPVGSPLSLECTVEGTSNPNLYWYRQAAGRGLQLLFYSVGIGQISSEVPQNLSASRPQDRQFILSSKKLLLSDSGFYLCASPSLLNYGYTFGSGTRLTVV.

The J gene is TRBJ1-4, the V gene TRBV2; 7 bases match TRBD1. After removal of 6 bases from V and 5 bases from J, the junction contained 12 bases not matched to a gene. The CDR3 runs 16 residues. Germline V gene lookup returns CDR1 SNHLY and CDR2 FYNNEI. The CDR3 reads CASSPTGSSLNEKLFF. The CDR3 bases are TGTGCCAGCAGCCCGACAGGGTCTAGCCTAAATGAAAAACTGTTTTTT. Using reference TRBV2 and TRBJ1-4 for the parts outside the CDR3, the full variable domain is EPEVTQTPSHQVTQMGQEVILRCVPISNHLYFYWYRQILGQKVEFLVSFYNNEISEKSEIFDDQFSVERPDGSNFTLKIRSTKLEDSAMYFCASSPTGSSLNEKLFFGSGTQLSVL.